This T cell receptor (beta chain) originates from a study of shared clonotypes between healthy human individuals. The CDR3 has 15 residues. Germline V lookup: CDR1 SGHVS, CDR2 FNYEAQ. V lost 1 base and J lost 7, with 14 bases in between. Investigators divided CD4+ cells into CD45RA+ naive and CD45RA-negative memory subsets. This clone came up once. What it binds is unknown. Study observations and caveats: Around 5% was the fraction of naive CD4 clonotypes found shared across a handful of donors. Sampling covered nothing but blood. Tissue TCR repertoires likely differ from those found in blood.

It was across several immunoSEQ plates that each subset's genomic DNA was evenly split. Repertoires were generated with immunoSEQ multiplex PCR, while TCRdb's copy carries only in-frame clones and drops some. The repertoire holds roughly 1,000,000 clones, approximately 78% seen once, with around 0.6% in the top ten. This receptor was obtained from a man younger than 35 in good health. Some clones in this sample may be carry-over from other donors' samples. V is TRBV7-6 and J is TRBJ2-1, with TRBD2 as a possible D gene (7 bases). The sample was memory CD4+ T cells from PBMCs. Subset defined: CD45RA-negative fraction. In nucleotides, the CDR3 is TGTGCCAGCAGCTTAGGGATCAGGGGAGGGAATGAGCAGTTCTTC. Protein product: CASSLGIRGGNEQFF.